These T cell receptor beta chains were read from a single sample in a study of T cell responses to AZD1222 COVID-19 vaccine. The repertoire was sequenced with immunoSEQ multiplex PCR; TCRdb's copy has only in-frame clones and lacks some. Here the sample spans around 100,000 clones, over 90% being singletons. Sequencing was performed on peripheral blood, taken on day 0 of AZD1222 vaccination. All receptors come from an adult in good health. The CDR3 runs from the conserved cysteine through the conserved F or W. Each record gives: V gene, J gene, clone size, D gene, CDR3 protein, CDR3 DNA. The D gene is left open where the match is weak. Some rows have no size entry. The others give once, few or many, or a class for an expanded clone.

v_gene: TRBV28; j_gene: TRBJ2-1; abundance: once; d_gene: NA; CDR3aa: CASSLNALAYNEQFF; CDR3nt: TGTGCCAGCAGTTTAAATGCATTAGCCTACAATGAGCAGTTCTTC
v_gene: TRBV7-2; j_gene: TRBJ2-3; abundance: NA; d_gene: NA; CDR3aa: CASSLMGHVLDTQYF; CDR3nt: TGTGCCAGCAGCTTAATGGGACACGTATTAGATACGCAGTATTTT
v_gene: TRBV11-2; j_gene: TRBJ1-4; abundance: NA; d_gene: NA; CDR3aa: CASSFDAEKLFF; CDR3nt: TGTGCCAGCAGCTTTGATGCTGAAAAACTGTTTTTT
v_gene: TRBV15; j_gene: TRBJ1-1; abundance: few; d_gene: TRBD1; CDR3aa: CATSSPGQTNTEAFF; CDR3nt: TGTGCCACCAGCAGCCCGGGACAGACGAACACTGAAGCTTTCTTT
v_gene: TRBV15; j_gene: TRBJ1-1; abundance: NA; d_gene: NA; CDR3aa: CATSPKTYTEAFF; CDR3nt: TGTGCCACCAGCCCGAAAACTTACACTGAAGCTTTCTTT
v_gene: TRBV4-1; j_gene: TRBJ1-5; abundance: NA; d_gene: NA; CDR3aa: CASSPTGPNQPQHF; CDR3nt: TGCGCCAGCAGCCCGACAGGTCCCAATCAGCCCCAGCATTTT
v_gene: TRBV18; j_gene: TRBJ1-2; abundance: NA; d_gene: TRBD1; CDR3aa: CASSPEDRGRYGYGYTF; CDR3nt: TGTGCCAGCTCACCAGAAGACAGGGGGCGGTACGGCTATGGCTACACCTTC
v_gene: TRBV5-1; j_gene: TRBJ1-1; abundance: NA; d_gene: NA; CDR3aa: CASSLAWGGEAFF; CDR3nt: TGCGCCAGCAGCTTGGCTTGGGGAGGTGAAGCTTTCTTT
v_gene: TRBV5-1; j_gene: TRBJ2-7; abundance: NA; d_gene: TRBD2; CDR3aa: CASSPLAGNYEQYF; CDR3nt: TGCGCCAGCAGTCCCCTAGCGGGAAACTACGAGCAGTACTTC
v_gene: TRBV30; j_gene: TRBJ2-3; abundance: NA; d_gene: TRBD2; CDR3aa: CAWSMAGEDTQYF; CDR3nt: TGTGCCTGGAGTATGGCGGGAGAAGATACGCAGTATTTT
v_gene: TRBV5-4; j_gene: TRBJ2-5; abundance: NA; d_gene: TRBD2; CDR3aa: CASTSSGRVGETQYF; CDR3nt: TGTGCCAGCACGAGTAGCGGGAGGGTCGGGGAGACCCAGTACTTC
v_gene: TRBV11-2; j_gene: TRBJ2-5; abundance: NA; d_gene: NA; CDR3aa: CASSLGGGETQYF; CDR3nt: TGTGCCAGCAGCTTAGGGGGAGGCGAGACCCAGTACTTC
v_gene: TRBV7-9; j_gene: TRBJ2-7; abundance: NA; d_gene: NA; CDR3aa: CASSPGVDEQYF; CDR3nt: TGTGCCAGCAGCCCCGGTGTGGACGAGCAGTACTTC
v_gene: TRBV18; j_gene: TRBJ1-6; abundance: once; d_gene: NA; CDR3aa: CASSTEFSYNSPLHF; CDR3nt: TGTGCCAGCTCGACGGAGTTCTCCTATAATTCACCCCTCCACTTT
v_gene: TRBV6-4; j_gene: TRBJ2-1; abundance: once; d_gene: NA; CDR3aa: CASSPGPGYNEQFF; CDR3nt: TGTGCCAGCAGTCCGGGGCCCGGGTACAATGAGCAGTTCTTC
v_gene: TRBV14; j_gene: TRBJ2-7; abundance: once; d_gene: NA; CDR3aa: CASSQDWAREQYF; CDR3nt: TGTGCCAGCAGCCAAGATTGGGCGAGGGAGCAGTACTTC
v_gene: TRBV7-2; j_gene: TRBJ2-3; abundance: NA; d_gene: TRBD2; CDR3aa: CASSFQRGNTDTQYF; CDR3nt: TGTGCCAGCAGCTTTCAGCGGGGTAACACAGATACGCAGTATTTT
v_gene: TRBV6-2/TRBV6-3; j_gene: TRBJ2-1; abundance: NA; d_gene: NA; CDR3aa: CASSPRTRSSYNEQFF; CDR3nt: TGTGCCAGCAGTCCCCGAACTAGGAGTTCCTACAATGAGCAGTTCTTC
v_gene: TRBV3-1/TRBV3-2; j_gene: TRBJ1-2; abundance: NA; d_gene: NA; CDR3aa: CASSQRTGGYTF; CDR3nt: TGTGCCAGCAGCCAAAGGACGGGGGGCTACACCTTC
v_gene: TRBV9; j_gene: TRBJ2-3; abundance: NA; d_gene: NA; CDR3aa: CASSPGLRADTQYF; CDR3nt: TGTGCCAGCAGCCCTGGACTACGTGCGGATACGCAGTATTTT
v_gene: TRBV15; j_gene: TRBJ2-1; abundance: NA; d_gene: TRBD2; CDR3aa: CATSSAGTSGIYEQFF; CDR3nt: TGTGCCACCAGCAGCGCCGGGACTAGCGGGATATATGAGCAGTTCTTC
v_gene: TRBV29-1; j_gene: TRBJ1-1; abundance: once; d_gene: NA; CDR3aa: CSVDSTGLTEAFF; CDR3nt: TGCAGCGTCGATTCCACAGGGTTGACTGAAGCTTTCTTT
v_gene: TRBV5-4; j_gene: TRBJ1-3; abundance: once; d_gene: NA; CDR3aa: CASSLWGSSGNTIYF; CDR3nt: TGTGCCAGCAGCTTGTGGGGAAGCTCTGGAAACACCATATATTTT
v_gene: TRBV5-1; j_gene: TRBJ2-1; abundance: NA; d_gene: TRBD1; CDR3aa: CASSKGGTNNEQFF; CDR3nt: TGCGCCAGCAGCAAAGGGGGCACCAACAATGAGCAGTTCTTC
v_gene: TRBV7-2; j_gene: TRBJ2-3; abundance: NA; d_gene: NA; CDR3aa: CASSAGATNADTQYF; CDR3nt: TGTGCCAGCAGCGCCGGGGCGACCAATGCAGATACGCAGTATTTT
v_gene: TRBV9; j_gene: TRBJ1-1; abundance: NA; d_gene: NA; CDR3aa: CASSVETGLNTEAFF; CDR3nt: TGTGCCAGCAGCGTAGAAACAGGCTTGAACACTGAAGCTTTCTTT
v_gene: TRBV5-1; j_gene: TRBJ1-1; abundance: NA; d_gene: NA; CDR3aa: CASSTGGSRGTEAFF; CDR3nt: TGCGCCAGCAGCACCGGAGGCTCCCGCGGCACTGAAGCTTTCTTT
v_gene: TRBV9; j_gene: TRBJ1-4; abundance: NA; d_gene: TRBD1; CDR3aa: CASSVGTGLNEKLFF; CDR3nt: TGTGCCAGCAGCGTAGGGACAGGTTTAAATGAAAAACTGTTTTTT
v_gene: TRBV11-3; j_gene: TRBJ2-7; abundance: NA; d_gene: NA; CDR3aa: CASSLVGRDGEQYF; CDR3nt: TGTGCCAGCAGCTTAGTTGGCAGGGATGGCGAGCAGTACTTC
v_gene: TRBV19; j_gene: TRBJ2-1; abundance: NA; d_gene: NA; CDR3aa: CASKEAGPSYNEQFF; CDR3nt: TGTGCCAGTAAGGAGGCGGGACCTTCCTACAATGAGCAGTTCTTC
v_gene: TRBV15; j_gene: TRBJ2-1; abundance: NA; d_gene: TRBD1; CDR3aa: CATAGDRGIDEQFF; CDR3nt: TGTGCCACCGCCGGGGACAGGGGAATCGATGAGCAGTTCTTC
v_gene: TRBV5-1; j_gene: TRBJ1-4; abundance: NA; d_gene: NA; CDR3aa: CASSFLGGTEKLFF; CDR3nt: TGCGCCAGCAGCTTTTTAGGTGGGACTGAAAAACTGTTTTTT
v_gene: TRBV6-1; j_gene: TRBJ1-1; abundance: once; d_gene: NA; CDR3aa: CASSEVLRAGTEAFF; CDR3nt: TGTGCCAGCAGTGAAGTCCTCAGAGCGGGGACTGAAGCTTTCTTT
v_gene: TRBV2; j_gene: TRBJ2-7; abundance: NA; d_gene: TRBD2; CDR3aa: CASRTGGKNEQYF; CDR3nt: TGTGCCAGCAGAACGGGGGGAAAAAACGAGCAGTACTTC
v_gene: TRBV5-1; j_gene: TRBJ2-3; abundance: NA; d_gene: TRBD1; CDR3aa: CASSPTGGVGTDTQYF; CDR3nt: TGCGCCAGCAGCCCTACAGGGGGCGTGGGCACAGATACGCAGTATTTT
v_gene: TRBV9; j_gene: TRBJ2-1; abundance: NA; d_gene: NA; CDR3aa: CASSVTQASYNEQFF; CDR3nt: TGTGCCAGCAGCGTCACCCAAGCCTCCTACAATGAGCAGTTCTTC
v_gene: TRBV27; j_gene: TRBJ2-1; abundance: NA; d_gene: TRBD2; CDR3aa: CASTSGILADSYNEQFF; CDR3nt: TGTGCCAGCACCTCAGGCATTCTAGCGGACTCCTACAATGAGCAGTTCTTC
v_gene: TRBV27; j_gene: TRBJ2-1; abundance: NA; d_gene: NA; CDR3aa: CASSSLTGLYNEQFF; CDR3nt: TGTGCCAGCAGTTCGCTCACGGGACTCTACAATGAGCAGTTCTTC
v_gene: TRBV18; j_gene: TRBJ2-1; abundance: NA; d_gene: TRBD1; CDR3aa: CASSPTTGAYNEQFF; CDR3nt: TGTGCCAGCTCACCTACGACAGGGGCCTACAATGAGCAGTTCTTC
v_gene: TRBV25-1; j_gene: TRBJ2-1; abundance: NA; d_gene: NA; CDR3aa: CASSENHNEQFF; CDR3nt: TGTGCCAGCAGTGAGAACCACAATGAGCAGTTCTTC
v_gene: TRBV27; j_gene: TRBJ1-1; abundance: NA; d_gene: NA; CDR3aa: CASSSQGMNTEAFF; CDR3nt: TGTGCCAGCAGTTCTCAGGGAATGAACACTGAAGCTTTCTTT